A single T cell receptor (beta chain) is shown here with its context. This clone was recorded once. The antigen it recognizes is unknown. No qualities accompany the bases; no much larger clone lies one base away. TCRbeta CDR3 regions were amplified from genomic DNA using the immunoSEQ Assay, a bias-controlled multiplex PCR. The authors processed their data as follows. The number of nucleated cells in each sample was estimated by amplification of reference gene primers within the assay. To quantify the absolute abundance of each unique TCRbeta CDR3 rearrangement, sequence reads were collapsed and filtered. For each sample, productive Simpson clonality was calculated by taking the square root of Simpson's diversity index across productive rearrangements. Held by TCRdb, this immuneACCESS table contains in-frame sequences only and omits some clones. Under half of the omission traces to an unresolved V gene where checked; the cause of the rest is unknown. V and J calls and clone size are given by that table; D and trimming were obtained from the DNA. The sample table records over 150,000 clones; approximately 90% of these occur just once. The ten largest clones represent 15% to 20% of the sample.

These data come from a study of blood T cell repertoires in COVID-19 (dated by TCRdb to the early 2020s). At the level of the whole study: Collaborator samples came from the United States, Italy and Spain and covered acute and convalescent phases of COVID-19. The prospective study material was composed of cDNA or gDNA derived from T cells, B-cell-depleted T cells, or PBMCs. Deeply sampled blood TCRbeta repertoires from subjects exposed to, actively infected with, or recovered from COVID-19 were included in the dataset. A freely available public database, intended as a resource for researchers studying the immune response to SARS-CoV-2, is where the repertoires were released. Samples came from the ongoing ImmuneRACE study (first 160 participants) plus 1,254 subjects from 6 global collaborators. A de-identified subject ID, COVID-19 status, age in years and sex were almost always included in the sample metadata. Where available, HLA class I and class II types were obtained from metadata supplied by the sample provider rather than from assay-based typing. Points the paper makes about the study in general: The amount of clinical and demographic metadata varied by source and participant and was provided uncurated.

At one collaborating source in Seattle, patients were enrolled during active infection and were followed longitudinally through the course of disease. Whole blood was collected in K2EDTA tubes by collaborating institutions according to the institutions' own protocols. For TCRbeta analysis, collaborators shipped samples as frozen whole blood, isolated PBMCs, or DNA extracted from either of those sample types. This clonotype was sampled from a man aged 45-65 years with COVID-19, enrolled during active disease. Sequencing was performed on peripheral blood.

The nucleotide sequence reads as follows: TGTGCCAGTAGTATGGAGAGCAGGGGAAGCACAGATACGCAGTATTTT. Its protein is CASSMESRGSTDTQYF. The rearrangement combines TRBV19 with TRBJ2-3; 6 matching bases give a weak D call of TRBD1. CDR3 length: 16 amino acids, cysteine to phenylalanine. CDR3 DNA is the only sequence kept; it has 48 bases, read in frame from the first base. CDR1 and CDR2 were assigned from the germline V gene (reference sequence) as LNHDA and SQIVND. Cut back by 3 bases and 0 bases, the V and J ends lie 13 bases apart.